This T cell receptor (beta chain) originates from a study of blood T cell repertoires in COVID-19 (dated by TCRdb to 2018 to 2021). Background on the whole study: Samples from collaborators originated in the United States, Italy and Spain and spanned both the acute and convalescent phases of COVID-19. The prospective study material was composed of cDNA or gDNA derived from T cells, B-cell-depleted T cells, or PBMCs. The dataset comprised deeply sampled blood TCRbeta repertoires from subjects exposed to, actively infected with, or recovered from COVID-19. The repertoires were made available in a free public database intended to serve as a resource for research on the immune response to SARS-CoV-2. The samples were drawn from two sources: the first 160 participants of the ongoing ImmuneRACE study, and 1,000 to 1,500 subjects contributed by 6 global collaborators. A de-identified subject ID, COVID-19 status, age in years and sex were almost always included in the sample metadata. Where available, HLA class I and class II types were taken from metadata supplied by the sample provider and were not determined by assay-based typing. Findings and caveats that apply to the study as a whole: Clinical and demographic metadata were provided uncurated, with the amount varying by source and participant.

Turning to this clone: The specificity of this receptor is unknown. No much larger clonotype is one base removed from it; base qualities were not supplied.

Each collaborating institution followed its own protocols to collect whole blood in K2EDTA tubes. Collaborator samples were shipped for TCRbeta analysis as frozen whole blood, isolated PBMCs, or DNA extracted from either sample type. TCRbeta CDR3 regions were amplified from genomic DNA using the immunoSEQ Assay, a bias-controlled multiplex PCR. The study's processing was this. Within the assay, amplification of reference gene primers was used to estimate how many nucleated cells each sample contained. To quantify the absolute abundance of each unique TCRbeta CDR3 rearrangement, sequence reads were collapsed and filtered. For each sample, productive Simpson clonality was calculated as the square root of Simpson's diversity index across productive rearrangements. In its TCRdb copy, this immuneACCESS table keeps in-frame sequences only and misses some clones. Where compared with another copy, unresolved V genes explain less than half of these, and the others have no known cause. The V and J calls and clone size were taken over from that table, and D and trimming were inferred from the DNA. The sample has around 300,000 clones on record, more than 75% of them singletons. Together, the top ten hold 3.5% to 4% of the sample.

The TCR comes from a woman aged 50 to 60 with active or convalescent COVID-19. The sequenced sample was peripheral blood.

The DNA sequence reads TGCGCCAGCAGCTCTTACGGGGGGAGCACTGAAGCTTTCTTT. Its protein reads: CASSSYGGSTEAFF. Recombination connected TRBV5-1 to TRBJ1-1, with TRBD1 tentatively as D gene (5 bases match). The CDR3 starts with the cysteine, ends with the phenylalanine, and has 14 residues. The kept DNA is CDR3 alone, 42 bases in frame from the first base. Relative to germline, V is 3 bases shorter and J is 4 bases shorter, with 13 bases between their ends. Looking up the germline V gene yields CDR1 SGHRS and CDR2 YFSETQ.